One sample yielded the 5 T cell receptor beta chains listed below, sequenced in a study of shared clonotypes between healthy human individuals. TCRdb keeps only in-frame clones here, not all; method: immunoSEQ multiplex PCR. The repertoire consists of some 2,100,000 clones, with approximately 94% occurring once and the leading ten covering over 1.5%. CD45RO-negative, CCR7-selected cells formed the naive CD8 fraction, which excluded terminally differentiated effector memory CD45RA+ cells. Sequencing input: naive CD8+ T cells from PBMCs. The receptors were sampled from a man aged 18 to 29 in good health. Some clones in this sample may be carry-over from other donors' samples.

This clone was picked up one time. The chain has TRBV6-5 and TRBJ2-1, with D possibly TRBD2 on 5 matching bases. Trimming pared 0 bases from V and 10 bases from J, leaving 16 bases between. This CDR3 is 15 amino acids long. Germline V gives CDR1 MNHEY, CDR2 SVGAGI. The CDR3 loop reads CASSYSWEYRGEQFF. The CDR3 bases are TGTGCCAGCAGTTACTCTTGGGAATACCGAGGGGAGCAGTTCTTC.

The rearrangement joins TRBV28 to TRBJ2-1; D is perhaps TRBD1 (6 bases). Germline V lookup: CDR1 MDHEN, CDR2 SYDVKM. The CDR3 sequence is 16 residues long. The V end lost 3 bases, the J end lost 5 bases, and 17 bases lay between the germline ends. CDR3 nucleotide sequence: TGTGCCAGCAGTTTGTGGCGGTCGGACAGCGACAATGAGCAGTTCTTC. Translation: CASSLWRSDSDNEQFF. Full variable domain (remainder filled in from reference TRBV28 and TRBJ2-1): DVKVTQSSRYLVKRTGEKVFLECVQDMDHENMFWYRQDPGLGLRLIYFSYDVKMKEKGDIPEGYSVSREKKERFSLILESASTNQTSMYLCASSLWRSDSDNEQFFGPGTRLTVL.

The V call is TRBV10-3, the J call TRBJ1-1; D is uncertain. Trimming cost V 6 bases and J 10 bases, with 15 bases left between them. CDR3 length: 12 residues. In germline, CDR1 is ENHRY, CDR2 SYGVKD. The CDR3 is CAISGLGNSAFF. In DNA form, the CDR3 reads TGTGCCATCAGCGGCCTGGGTAATTCAGCTTTCTTT.

In DNA, the CDR3 is TGTGCCAGCAGCAAGACAGGGGGCGCCGGCAATGAGCAGTTCTTC. Encoded protein: CASSKTGGAGNEQFF. The chain joins TRBV11-3 to TRBJ2-1; 10 nucleotides agree with TRBD1. CDR3 length: 15 residues. Per the germline V gene, CDR1 is SGHNT and CDR2 is YENEEA. With 5 bases clipped from V and 6 bases from J, the junction kept 7 bases outside the gene matches.

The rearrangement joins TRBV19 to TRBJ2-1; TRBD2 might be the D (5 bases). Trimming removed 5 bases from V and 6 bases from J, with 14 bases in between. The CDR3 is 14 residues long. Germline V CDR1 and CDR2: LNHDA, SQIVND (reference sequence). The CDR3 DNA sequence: TGTGCCAGTAGTTCGGCTAGACGGGGCAATGAGCAGTTCTTC. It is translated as CASSSARRGNEQFF.